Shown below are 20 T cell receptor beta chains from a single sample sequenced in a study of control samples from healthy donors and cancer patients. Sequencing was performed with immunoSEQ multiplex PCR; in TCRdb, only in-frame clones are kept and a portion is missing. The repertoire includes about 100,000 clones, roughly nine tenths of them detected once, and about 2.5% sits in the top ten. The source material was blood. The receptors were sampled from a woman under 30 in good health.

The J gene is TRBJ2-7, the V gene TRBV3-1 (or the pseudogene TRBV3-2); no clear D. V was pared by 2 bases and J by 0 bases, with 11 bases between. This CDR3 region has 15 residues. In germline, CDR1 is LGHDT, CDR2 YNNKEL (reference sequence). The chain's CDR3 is CASSQLGSASYEQYF. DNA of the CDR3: TGTGCCAGCAGCCAACTAGGGTCGGCCTCCTACGAGCAGTACTTC.

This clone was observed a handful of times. The CDR3 loop is CASSPTAGSSYEQYF. The CDR3 region has the DNA TGTGCCAGCAGCCCCACGGCAGGTAGCTCCTACGAGCAGTACTTC. The V and J genes are TRBV3-1 (or the pseudogene TRBV3-2) and TRBJ2-7; D gene unclear. CDR3 size: 15 residues. Germline-derived CDR1 and CDR2 are LGHDT and YNNKEL (reference sequence). Trimming shortened V by 4 bases and J by 0 bases, and 13 bases separated the two germline ends.

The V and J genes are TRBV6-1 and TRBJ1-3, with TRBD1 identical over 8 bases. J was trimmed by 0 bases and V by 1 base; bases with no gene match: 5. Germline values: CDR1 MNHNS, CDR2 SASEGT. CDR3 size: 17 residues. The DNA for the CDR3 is TGTGCCAGCAGTGAAGGGACAGGGCCGGGCTCTGGAAACACCATATATTTT. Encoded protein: CASSEGTGPGSGNTIYF.

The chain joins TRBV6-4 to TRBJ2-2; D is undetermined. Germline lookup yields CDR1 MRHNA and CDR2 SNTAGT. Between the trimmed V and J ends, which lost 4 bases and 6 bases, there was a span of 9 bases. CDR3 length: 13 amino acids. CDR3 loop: CASSVSPAGELFF. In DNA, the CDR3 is TGTGCCAGCAGTGTAAGCCCCGCCGGGGAGCTGTTTTTT.

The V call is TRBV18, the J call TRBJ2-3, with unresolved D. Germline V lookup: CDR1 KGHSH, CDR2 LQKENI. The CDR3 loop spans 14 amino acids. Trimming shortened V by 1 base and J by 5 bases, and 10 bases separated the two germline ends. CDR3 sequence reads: CASSPRPGEDTQYF. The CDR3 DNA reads TGTGCCAGCTCACCACGGCCTGGGGAAGATACGCAGTATTTT.

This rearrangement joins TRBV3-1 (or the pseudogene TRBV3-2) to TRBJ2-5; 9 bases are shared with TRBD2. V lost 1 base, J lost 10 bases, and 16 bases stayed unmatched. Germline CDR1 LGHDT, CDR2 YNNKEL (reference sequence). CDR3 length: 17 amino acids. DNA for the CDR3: TGTGCCAGCAGCCAAGTTCAGCGGGAGGCACACCGCGTGGACCAGTACTTC. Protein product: CASSQVQREAHRVDQYF.

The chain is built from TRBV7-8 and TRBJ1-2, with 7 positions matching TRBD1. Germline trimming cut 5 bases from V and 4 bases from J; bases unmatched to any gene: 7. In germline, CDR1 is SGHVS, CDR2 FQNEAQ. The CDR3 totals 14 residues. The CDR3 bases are TGTGCCAGCAGCGGCCCGGGACAGCTCTATGGCTACACCTTC. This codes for CASSGPGQLYGYTF.

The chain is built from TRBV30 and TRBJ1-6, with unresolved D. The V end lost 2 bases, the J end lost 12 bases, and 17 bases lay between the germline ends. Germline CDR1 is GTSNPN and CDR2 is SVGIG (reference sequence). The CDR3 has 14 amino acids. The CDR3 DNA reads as TGTGCCTGGAGTCCGGGATCCTCTACGGAACCCCTCCACTTT. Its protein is CAWSPGSSTEPLHF.

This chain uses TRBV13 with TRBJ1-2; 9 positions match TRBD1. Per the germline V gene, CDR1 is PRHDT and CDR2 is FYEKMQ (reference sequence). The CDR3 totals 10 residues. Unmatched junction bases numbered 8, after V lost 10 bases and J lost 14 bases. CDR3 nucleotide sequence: TGTGCCACCCTGGGACAGGGACAAACCTTC. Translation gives CATLGQGQTF.

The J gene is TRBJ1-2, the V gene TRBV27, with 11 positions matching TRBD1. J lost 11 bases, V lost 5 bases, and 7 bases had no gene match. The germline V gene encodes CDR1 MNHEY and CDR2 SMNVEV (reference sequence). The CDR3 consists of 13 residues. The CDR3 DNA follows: TGTGCCAGCAGTACCCGGGACAGGGGGGGTTACACCTTC. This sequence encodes CASSTRDRGGYTF.

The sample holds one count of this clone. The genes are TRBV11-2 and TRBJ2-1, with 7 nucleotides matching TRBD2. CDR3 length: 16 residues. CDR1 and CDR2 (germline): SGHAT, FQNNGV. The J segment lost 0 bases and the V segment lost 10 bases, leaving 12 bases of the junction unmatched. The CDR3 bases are TGTGCCACCTTGGGACTACCAAAGAGCTCCTACAATGAGCAGTTCTTC. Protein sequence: CATLGLPKSSYNEQFF.

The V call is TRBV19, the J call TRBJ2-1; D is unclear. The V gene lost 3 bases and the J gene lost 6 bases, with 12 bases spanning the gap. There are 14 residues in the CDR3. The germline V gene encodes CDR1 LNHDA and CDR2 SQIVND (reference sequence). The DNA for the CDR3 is TGTGCCAGTAGTATTCGTCCAGGCCCCAATGAGCAGTTCTTC. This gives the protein CASSIRPGPNEQFF.

The chain's CDR3 is CASSTGGGTDTQYF. DNA of the CDR3: TGTGCCAGTAGTACGGGGGGCGGCACAGATACGCAGTATTTT. The genes are TRBV19 and TRBJ2-3, with TRBD2 as a possible D gene (7 bases). The CDR3 is 14 amino acids. V was pared by 4 bases and J by 1 base, with 9 bases between. CDR1 and CDR2 from the germline V gene are LNHDA and SQIVND (reference sequence).

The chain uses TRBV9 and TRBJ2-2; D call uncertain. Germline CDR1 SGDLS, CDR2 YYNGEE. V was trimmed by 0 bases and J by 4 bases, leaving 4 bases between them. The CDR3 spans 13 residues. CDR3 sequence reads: CASSVVGTGELFF. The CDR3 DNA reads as TGTGCCAGCAGCGTAGTAGGCACCGGGGAGCTGTTTTTT.

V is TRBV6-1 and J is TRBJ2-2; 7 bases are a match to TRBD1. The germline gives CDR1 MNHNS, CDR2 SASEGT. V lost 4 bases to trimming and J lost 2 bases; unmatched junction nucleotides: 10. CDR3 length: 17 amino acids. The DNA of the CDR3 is TGTGCCAGCAGTGCTTTGTCCGGGACAGCAAACACCGGGGAGCTGTTTTTT. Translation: CASSALSGTANTGELFF.

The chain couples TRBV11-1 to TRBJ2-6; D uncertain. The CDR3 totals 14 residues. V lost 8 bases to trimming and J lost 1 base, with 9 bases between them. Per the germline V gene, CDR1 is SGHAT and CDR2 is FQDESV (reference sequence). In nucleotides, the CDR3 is TGTGCCAGCGGTTCCTCATCTGGGGCCAACGTCCTGACTTTC. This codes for CASGSSSGANVLTF.

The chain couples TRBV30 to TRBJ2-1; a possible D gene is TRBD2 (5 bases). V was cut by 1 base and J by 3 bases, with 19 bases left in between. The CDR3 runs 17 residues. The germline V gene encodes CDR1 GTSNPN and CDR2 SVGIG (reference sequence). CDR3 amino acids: CAWSAYLRGSVYNEQFF. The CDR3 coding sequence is TGTGCCTGGAGTGCGTACCTCCGGGGAAGCGTCTACAATGAGCAGTTCTTC.

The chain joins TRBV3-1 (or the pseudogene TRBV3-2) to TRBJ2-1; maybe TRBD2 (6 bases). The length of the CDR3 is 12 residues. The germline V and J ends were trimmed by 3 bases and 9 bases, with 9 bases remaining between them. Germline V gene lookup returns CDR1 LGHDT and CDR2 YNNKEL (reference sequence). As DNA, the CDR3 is TGTGCCAGCAGCCATGCGGGAATTGAGCAGTTCTTC. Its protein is CASSHAGIEQFF.

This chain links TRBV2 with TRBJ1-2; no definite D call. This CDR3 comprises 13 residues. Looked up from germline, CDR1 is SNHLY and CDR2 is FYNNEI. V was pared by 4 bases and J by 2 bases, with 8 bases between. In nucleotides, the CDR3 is TGTGCCAGCAGTGTTTCCGACAACTATGGCTACACCTTC. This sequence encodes CASSVSDNYGYTF.

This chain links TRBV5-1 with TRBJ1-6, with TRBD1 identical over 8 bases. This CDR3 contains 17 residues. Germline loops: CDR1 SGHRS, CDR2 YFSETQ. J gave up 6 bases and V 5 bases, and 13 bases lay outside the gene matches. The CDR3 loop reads CASSLVSQGGSNSPLHF. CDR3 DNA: TGCGCCAGCAGTCTTGTCTCACAGGGGGGAAGTAATTCACCCCTCCACTTT.